The 10 T cell receptor beta chains below come from one sample, sequenced in a study of cytomegalovirus exposure and HLA in healthy donors. The PCR used 60 Vbeta and 13 Jbeta primers. Repertoires were generated with immunoSEQ multiplex PCR, while TCRdb's copy carries only in-frame clones and drops some. The table shows about 110,000 clones, with around 80% occurring only once. The sequenced material came from PBMCs. The receptor set was obtained from a man aged 25-45 years in good health and CMV-seropositive.

The chain recombines TRBV7-2 with TRBJ1-3; unclear D gene. This CDR3 has 12 residues. The V gene lost 5 bases and the J gene lost 12 bases, with 14 bases spanning the gap. Germline V gives CDR1 SGHTA, CDR2 FQGNSA. The chain's CDR3 is CASSPVARHIYF. The CDR3 DNA follows: TGTGCCAGCAGCCCGGTCGCCAGGCACATATATTTT.

The chain combines TRBV7-2 with TRBJ2-7; D not resolved. In germline, CDR1 is SGHTA, CDR2 FQGNSA. CDR3 length: 18 amino acids. Trimming removed 1 base from V and 5 bases from J, with 24 bases in between. The CDR3 protein is CASSLGRRSSFRSHEQYF. Here the CDR3 DNA reads TGTGCCAGCAGCTTAGGTCGAAGGTCTAGTTTCCGTTCGCACGAGCAGTACTTC.

This rearrangement joins TRBV2 to TRBJ1-6, with D possibly being TRBD1 (6 bases). Germline V gives CDR1 SNHLY, CDR2 FYNNEI. Trimming removed 6 bases from V and 8 bases from J, with 17 bases in between. The CDR3 is made up of 15 amino acids. The CDR3 region has the DNA TGTGCCAGCAGAGTACAGGGACCTGGGGATTCACCCCTCCACTTT. Encoded protein: CASRVQGPGDSPLHF.

The chain couples TRBV9 to TRBJ2-1, with 9 nucleotides matching TRBD2. V shed 0 bases and J 8 bases; nucleotides not matched to a gene: 9. The germline V gene encodes CDR1 SGDLS and CDR2 YYNGEE. The CDR3 has 16 amino acids. As DNA, the CDR3 is TGTGCCAGCAGCGTAGCTATTGGCGGGGGGGCCCATGAGCAGTTCTTC. The encoded protein is CASSVAIGGGAHEQFF.

The chain carries TRBV11-2 and TRBJ2-7, with D tentatively TRBD1 (6 bases). CDR1 is SGHAT and CDR2 is FQNNGV in the germline V gene. V lost 4 bases, J lost 3 bases, and 10 bases lay in between. This CDR3 is built from 13 residues. For the CDR3, the DNA is TGTGCCAGCAGCTCTAGACAGGTCTACGAGCAGTACTTC. Protein: CASSSRQVYEQYF.

This clone occurred once. The V gene is TRBV2, the J gene TRBJ1-2, with D possibly being TRBD1 (6 bases). With 8 bases removed from V and 5 bases from J, the gap between germline ends came to 9 bases. CDR3 length equals 11 residues. CDR1 is SNHLY and CDR2 is FYNNEI in the germline V gene. CDR3 in amino acids: CASATGYGYTF. The DNA of the CDR3 is TGTGCCAGCGCGACAGGTTATGGCTACACCTTC. Complete variable domain (other parts from reference TRBV2 and TRBJ1-2): EPEVTQTPSHQVTQMGQEVILRCVPISNHLYFYWYRQILGQKVEFLVSFYNNEISEKSEIFDDQFSVERPDGSNFTLKIRSTKLEDSAMYFCASATGYGYTFGSGTRLTVV.

The rearrangement joins TRBV21-1 to TRBJ2-5; whether TRBD2, the table's D call, matches the DNA was not checked. TRBV21-1 is described as a pseudogene. This CDR3 is 16 amino acids long. The CDR3 DNA follows: TGTGCCAGCAGCAAAGTGGCGACTAGAGGGAAAGAGACCCAGTACTTC. Protein: CASSKVATRGKETQYF.

This chain links TRBV6-1 with TRBJ1-1; D uncertain. V lost 6 bases to trimming and J lost 7 bases, with 3 bases between them. This CDR3 is built from 9 residues. Per the germline V gene, CDR1 is MNHNS and CDR2 is SASEGT. The DNA of the CDR3 is TGTGCCAGCAGACTTGAAGCTTTCTTT. It translates to CASRLEAFF.

V is TRBV6-6 and J is TRBJ2-5; D is possibly TRBD1 (5 bases). The better agreement between TRBJ2-7 and the DNA end casts doubt on the J call. Germline values: CDR1 MNHNY, CDR2 SVGAGI (reference sequence). CDR3 length: 16 amino acids. The DNA for the CDR3 is TGTGCCAGCAGTTACTCGATGTTCACAGGTGCCTACGAGCAGTACTTC. It codes for CASSYSMFTGAYEQYF.

This clone was seen just once. J is TRBJ1-5 and V is TRBV10-1, with 9 bases matching TRBD1. Germline V CDR1 and CDR2: WNHNN, SYGVQD (reference sequence). Trimming cost V 4 bases and J 4 bases; bases outside gene matches: 14. This CDR3 has 18 residues. Here the CDR3 DNA reads TGCGCCAGCAGTGCCCCGCGACAGGGGGTCCCCTCGAATCAGCCCCAGCATTTT. The encoded protein is CASSAPRQGVPSNQPQHF.